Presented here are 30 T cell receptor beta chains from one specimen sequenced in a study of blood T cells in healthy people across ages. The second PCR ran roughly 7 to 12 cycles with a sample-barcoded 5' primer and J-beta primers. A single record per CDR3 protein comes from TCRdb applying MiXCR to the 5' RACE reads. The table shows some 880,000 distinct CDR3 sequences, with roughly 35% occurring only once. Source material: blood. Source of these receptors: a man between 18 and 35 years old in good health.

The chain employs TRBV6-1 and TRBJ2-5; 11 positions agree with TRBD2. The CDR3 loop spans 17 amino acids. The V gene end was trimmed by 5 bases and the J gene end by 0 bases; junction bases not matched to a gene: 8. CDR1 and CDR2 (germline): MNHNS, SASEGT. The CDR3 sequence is CASSPPPLAGDQETQYF. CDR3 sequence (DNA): TGTGCCAGCAGTCCTCCCCCACTAGCGGGGGACCAAGAGACCCAGTACTTC.

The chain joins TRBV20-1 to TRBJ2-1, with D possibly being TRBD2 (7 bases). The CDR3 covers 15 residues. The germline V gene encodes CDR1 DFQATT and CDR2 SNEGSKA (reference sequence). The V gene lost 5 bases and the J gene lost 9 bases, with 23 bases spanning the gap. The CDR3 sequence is CSAPGGGAKWGEQFF. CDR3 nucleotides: TGCAGTGCTCCGGGGGGCGGGGCAAAATGGGGTGAGCAGTTCTTC.

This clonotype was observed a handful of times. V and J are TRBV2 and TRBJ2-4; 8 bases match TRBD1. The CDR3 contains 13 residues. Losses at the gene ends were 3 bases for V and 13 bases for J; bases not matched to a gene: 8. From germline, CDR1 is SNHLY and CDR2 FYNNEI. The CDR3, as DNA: TGTGCCAGCAGTGAGGAGGACAGGGTGGGGCAGTACTTC. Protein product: CASSEEDRVGQYF.

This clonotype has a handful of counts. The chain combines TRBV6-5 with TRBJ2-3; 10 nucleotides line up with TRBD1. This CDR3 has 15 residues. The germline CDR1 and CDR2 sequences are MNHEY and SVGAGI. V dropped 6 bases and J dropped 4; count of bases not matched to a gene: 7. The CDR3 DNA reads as TGTGCCAGCAGGCGGGACAGGGGAACGCCAGATACGCAGTATTTT. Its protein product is CASRRDRGTPDTQYF.

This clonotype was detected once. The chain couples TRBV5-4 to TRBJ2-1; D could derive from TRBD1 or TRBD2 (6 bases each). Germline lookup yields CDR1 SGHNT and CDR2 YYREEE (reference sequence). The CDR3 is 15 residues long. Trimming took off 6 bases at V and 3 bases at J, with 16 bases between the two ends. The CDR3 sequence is CASKATGAIYNEQFF. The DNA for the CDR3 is TGTGCCAGCAAGGCCACGGGGGCAATCTACAATGAGCAGTTCTTC.

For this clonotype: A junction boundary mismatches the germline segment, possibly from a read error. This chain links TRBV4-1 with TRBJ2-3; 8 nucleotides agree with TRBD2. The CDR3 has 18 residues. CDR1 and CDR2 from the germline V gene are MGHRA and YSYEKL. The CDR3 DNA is TGCGCCAGCGGCCAAATCCTGGCGGGGGGACCTAGCACAGATACGCAGTATTTT. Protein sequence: CASGQILAGGPSTDTQYF.

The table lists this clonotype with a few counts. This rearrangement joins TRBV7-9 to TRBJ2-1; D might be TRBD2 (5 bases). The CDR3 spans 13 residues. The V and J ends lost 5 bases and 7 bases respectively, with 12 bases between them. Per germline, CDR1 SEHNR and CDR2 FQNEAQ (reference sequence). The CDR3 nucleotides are TGTGCCAGCAGCGCGCCGGGATCAAATGAGCAGTTCTTC. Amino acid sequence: CASSAPGSNEQFF.

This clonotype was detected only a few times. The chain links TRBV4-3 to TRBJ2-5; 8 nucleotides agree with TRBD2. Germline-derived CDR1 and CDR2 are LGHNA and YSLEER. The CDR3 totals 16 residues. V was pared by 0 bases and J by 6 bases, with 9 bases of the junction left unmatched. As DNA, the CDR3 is TGCGCCAGCAGCCAAGATCGGGGGGGGGCCATGAAGACCCAGTACTTC. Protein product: CASSQDRGGAMKTQYF.

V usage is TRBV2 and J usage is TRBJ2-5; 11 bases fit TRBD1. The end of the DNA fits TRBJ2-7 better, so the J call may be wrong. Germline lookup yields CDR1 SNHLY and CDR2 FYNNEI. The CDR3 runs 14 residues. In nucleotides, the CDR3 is TGTGCCAGCAAACCCAGGACAGGGGGCGACGAGCAGTACTTC. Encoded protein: CASKPRTGGDEQYF.

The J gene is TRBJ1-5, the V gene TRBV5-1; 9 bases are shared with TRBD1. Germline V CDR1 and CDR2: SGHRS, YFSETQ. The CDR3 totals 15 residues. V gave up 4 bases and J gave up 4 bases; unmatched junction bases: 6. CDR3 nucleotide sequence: TGCGCCAGCAGCGCAACCGGGACAGGGAATCAGCCCCAGCATTTT. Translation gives CASSATGTGNQPQHF.

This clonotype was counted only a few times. The CDR3 nucleotides read TGCAGTCCTGTCGGGGGGCCGGGGACTGAAGCTTTCTTT. Protein product: CSPVGGPGTEAFF. The chain combines TRBV20-1 with TRBJ1-1; weak D call: TRBD1 (6 bases). CDR1 DFQATT and CDR2 SNEGSKA come from the germline V gene (reference sequence). The CDR3 totals 13 residues. Trimming stripped 8 bases from V and 5 bases from J, with 18 bases between.

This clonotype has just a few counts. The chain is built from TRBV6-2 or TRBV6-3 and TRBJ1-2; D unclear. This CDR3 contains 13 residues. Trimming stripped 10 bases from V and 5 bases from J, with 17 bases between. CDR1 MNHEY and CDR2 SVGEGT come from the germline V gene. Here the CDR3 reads CAIQPQDRYGYTF. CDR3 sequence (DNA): TGTGCCATCCAGCCCCAGGATCGGTATGGCTACACCTTC.

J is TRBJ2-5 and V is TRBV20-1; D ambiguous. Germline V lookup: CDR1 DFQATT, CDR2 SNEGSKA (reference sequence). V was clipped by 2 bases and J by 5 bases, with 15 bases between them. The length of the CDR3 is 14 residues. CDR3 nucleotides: TGCAGTGCTAGATCATCATGGTTGGGGGAGACCCAGTACTTC. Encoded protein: CSARSSWLGETQYF.

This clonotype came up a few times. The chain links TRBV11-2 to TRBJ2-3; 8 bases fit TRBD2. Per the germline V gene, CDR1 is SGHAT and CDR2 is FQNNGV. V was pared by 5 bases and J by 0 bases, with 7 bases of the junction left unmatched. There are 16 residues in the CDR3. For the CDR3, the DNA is TGTGCCAGCAGCCTCACCGGGGGGGGTAGCACAGATACGCAGTATTTT. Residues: CASSLTGGGSTDTQYF.

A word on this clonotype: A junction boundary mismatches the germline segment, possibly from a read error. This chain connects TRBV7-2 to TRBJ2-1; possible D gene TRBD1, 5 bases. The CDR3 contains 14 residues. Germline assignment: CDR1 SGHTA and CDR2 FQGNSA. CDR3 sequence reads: CASSSQGSYSEQFF. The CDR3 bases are TGTGCCAGCAGCTCGCAGGGCTCCTACAGTGAGCAGTTCTTC.

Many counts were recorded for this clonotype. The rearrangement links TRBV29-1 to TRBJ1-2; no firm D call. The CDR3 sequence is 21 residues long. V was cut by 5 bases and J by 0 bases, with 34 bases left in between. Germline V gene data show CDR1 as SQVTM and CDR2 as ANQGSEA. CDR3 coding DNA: TGCAGCGTTCAACACGCGAGGCCCCGAGGCCAGGAGGGCCCAGCTAACTATGGCTACACCTTC. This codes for CSVQHARPRGQEGPANYGYTF.

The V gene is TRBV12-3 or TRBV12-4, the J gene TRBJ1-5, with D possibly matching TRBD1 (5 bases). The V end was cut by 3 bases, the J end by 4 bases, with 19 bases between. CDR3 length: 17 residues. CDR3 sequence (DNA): TGTGCCAGCAGTTTGTCGGGGGTAAACTTTGTTAATCAGCCCCAGCATTTT. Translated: CASSLSGVNFVNQPQHF.

The CDR3 region is CASSLAYANQPQHF. Here the CDR3 DNA reads TGTGCCAGCAGCTTAGCTTATGCCAATCAGCCCCAGCATTTT. The V call is TRBV7-2, the J call TRBJ1-5; the D is unclear. CDR1 and CDR2 (germline): SGHTA, FQGNSA. This CDR3 comprises 14 residues. Trimming left V 0 bases short and J 3 bases short, with 6 bases between.

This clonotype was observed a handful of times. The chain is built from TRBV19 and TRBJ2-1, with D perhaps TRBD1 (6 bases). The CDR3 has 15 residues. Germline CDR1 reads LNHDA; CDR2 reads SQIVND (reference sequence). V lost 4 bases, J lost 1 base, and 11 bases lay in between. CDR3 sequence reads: CASSRGPPSYNEQFF. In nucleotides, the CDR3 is TGTGCCAGTAGTAGGGGGCCGCCTTCCTACAATGAGCAGTTCTTC. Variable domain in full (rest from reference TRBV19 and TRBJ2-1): DGGITQSPKYLFRKEGQNVTLSCEQNLNHDAMYWYRQDPGQGLRLIYYSQIVNDFQKGDIAEGYSVSREKKESFPLTVTSAQKNPTAFYLCASSRGPPSYNEQFFGPGTRLTVL.

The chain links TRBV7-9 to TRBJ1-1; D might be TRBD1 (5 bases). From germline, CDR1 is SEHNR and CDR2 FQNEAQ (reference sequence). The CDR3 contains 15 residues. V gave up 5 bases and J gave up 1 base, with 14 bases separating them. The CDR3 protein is CASSPGGRANTEAFF. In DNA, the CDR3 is TGTGCCAGCAGCCCTGGGGGACGCGCGAACACTGAAGCTTTCTTT.

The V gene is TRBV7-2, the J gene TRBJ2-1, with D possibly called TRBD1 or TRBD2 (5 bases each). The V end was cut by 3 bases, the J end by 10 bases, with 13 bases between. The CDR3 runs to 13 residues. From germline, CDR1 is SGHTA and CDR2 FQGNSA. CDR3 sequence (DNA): TGTGCCAGCAGCTTGGGGGTCTCCTACGAGCAGTTCTTC. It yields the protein CASSLGVSYEQFF.

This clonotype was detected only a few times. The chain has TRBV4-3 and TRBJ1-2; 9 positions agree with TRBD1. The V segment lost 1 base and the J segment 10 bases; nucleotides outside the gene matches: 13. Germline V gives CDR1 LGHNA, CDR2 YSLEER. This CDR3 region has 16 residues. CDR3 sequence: CASSQGLIRTGDLYTF. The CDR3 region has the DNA TGCGCCAGCAGCCAAGGGCTCATTAGGACAGGGGACCTCTACACCTTC.

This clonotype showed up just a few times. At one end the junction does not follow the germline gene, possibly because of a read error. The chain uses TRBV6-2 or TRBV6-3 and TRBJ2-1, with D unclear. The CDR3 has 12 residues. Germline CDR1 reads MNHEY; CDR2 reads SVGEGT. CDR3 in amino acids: CASSSSSNEQFF. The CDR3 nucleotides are TGTGCCAGCAGTTCCTCCTCCAATGAGCAGTTCTTC.

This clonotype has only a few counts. Written as DNA, the CDR3 is TGCGCCAGCAGCTTGGGTGGGGGTTCCCCCACAGATACGCAGTATTTT. It yields the protein CASSLGGGSPTDTQYF. The chain combines TRBV5-1 with TRBJ2-3; the D call may be TRBD1 or TRBD2 (5 bases each). V was clipped by 0 bases and J by 2 bases, with 13 bases between them. Per the germline V gene, CDR1 is SGHRS and CDR2 is YFSETQ. The CDR3 is 16 residues long.

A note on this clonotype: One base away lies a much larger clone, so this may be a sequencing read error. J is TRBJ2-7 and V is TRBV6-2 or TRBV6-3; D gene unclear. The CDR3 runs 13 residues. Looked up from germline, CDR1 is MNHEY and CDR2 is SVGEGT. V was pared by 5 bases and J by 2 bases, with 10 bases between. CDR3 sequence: CASSDGLTYEQYF. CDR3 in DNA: TGTGCCAGCAGTGATGGGCTGACCTACGAGCAGTACTTC.

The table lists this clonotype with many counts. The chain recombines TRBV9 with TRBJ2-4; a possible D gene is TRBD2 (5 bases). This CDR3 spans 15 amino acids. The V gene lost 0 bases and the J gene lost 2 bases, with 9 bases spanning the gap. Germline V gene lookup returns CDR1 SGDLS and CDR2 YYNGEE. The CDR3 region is CASSVGGGPKNIQYF. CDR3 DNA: TGTGCCAGCAGCGTAGGCGGCGGGCCCAAAAACATTCAGTACTTC.

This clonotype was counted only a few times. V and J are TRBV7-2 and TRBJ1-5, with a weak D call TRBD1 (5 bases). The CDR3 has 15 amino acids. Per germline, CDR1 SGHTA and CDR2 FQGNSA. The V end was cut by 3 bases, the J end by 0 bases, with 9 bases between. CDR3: CASSLQQDSNQPQHF. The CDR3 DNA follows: TGTGCCAGCAGCTTGCAACAGGATAGCAATCAGCCCCAGCATTTT.

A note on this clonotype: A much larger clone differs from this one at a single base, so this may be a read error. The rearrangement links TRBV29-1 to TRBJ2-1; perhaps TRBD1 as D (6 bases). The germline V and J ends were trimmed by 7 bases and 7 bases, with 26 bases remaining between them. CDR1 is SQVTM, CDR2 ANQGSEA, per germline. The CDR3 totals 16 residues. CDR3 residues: CSAHLSTGTPRNEQFF. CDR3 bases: TGCAGCGCCCACTTGTCGACCGGGACACCTCGTAATGAGCAGTTCTTC.

CDR3: CASSREVRAPYEQYF. In DNA, the CDR3 is TGTGCCAGCAGCCGAGAGGTCAGGGCTCCCTACGAGCAGTACTTC. This chain uses TRBV7-3 with TRBJ2-7, with a weak D call TRBD1 (5 bases). Trimming took off 5 bases at V and 2 bases at J, with 16 bases between the two ends. This CDR3 is built from 15 residues. Germline CDR1 reads SGHTA; CDR2 reads FQGTGA.

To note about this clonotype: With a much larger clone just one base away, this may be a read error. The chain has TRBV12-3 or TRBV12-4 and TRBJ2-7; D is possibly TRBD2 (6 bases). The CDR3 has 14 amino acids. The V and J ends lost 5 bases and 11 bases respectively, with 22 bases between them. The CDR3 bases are TGTGCCAGCAGTCGCGGGACCCTGCAAGAGACCGAGTACTTC. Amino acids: CASSRGTLQETEYF.